The 5 T cell receptor beta chains given below trace back to one sample, sequenced in a study of T cells expressing NK-cell markers. TCRdb reprocessed the 5' RACE reads and reports one entry per CDR3 protein, with no DNA. The sample table includes almost 450,000 distinct CDR3 sequences. Material: blood T cells: a sorted CD56 or NKG2C T cell subset, CD4+ or CD8+ T cells, or bulk PBMC T cells (not recorded which). The receptor source for this set is a woman between 18 and 70 years old in good health.

The genes are TRBV24-1 and TRBJ2-2; checking the TCRdb D call of TRBD1 is not possible without DNA. The CDR3 runs to 13 residues. Germline values: CDR1 KGHDR, CDR2 SFDVKD. CDR3: CASRQGQHGELFF.

The genes are TRBV20-1 and TRBJ2-4. Germline values: CDR1 DFQATT, CDR2 SNEGSKA (reference sequence). This CDR3 has 15 residues. CDR3 sequence reads: CSARAGGLAKNIQYF.

V is TRBV18 and J is TRBJ2-1. CDR3 length: 16 amino acids. The V gene's germline CDR1 is KGHSH and CDR2 LQKENI. The CDR3 protein is CASSPPDSLSYNEQFF.

The chain couples TRBV30 to TRBJ1-5; as DNA is missing, the TRBD1 call by TCRdb cannot be tested. CDR3 length: 13 residues. Germline V gives CDR1 GTSNPN, CDR2 SVGIG (reference sequence). The CDR3 loop is CAWNLGGGQPQHF.

This chain links TRBV12-5 with TRBJ1-2; TCRdb proposes TRBD1, but this gene call is untestable without DNA. Per germline, CDR1 LGHNT and CDR2 FRNRAP. This CDR3 region has 14 residues. The chain's CDR3 is CASGALGGDYGYTF.